A selection of T cell receptor beta chains follows, all from one sample in a study of T-cell memory formation after mild COVID-19. TCRdb analysed the 5' RACE reads with MiXCR anew, one entry per CDR3 protein. The repertoire holds about half a million distinct CDR3 sequences, with roughly 18% as singletons. The sample consisted of PBMCs or a T cell subset sorted from them (not recorded which). The receptors come from an adult woman who had mild COVID-19 (a few samples of this study predate the infection). Cell type and time point are not known. Each CDR3 is given with its conserved first and last residue. Fields, in order: CDR3 protein, CDR3 DNA, clone size, J gene, V gene, D gene. The D gene is left open where the match is weak. Rows give clone size only sometimes, using once, few, many, or a class for an expanded clone.

CDR3: CSVEGLAGVVGNEQFF
DNA: TGCAGCGTTGAGGGGCTAGCGGGAGTAGTTGGGAATGAGCAGTTCTTC
size: NA
J: TRBJ2-1
V: TRBV29-1
D: TRBD2

CDR3: CASSPEGTDETQYF
DNA: TGTGCCAGCAGCCCAGAAGGGACAGATGAAACCCAGTACTTC
size: NA
J: TRBJ2-5
V: TRBV7-2
D: TRBD1

CDR3: CSAISDRGTDTQYF
DNA: TGCAGTGCTATTTCCGACAGGGGGACAGATACGCAGTATTTT
size: few
J: TRBJ2-3
V: TRBV20-1
D: TRBD1

CDR3: CASSQDQVFIEAFF
DNA: TGCGCCAGCAGCCAAGACCAGGTGTTCATTGAAGCTTTCTTT
size: NA
J: TRBJ1-1
V: TRBV4-1
D: NA

CDR3: CSGGRTDEGSPVGVHEQYF
DNA: TGCAGCGGGGGGAGGACAGACGAAGGGAGTCCCGTAGGGGTCCACGAGCAGTACTTC
size: few
J: TRBJ2-7
V: TRBV29-1
D: NA

CDR3: CASSPTDRGRRAGELFF
DNA: TGTGCCAGCAGCCCAACAGACAGGGGGCGTAGAGCCGGGGAGCTGTTTTTT
size: once
J: TRBJ2-2
V: TRBV7-6
D: TRBD1

CDR3: CSARPRQGNTEAFF
DNA: TGCAGTGCTAGACCTAGACAGGGGAACACTGAAGCTTTCTTT
size: once
J: TRBJ1-1
V: TRBV20-1
D: TRBD1

CDR3: CASSLSGQGFEQYF
DNA: TGTGCCAGCAGTTTATCGGGACAGGGGTTCGAGCAGTACTTC
size: few
J: TRBJ2-7
V: TRBV27
D: TRBD1

CDR3: CASSFLPGQHGDGYTF
DNA: TGTGCCAGCAGTTTCCTACCGGGACAGCACGGGGATGGCTACACCTTC
size: NA
J: TRBJ1-2
V: TRBV6-5
D: TRBD1

CDR3: CATGQGGSSGYTF
DNA: TGCGCCACCGGACAGGGCGGTTCGAGTGGCTACACCTTC
size: few
J: TRBJ1-2
V: TRBV5-1
D: TRBD1

CDR3: CSARDAMSDSYEQYF
DNA: TGCAGTGCTAGAGATGCTATGTCAGATTCCTACGAGCAGTACTTC
size: NA
J: TRBJ2-7
V: TRBV20-1
D: NA

CDR3: CASSWRASGSHEQYF
DNA: TGTGCCAGCAGTTGGAGAGCTAGCGGGAGCCACGAGCAGTACTTC
size: NA
J: TRBJ2-7
V: TRBV9
D: TRBD2

CDR3: CASSYGADRTDTQYF
DNA: TGTGCCAGCAGTTACGGAGCGGACCGCACAGATACGCAGTATTTT
size: few
J: TRBJ2-3
V: TRBV6-5
D: NA

CDR3: CASSPQGIGNTIYF
DNA: TGTGCCAGCAGTCCTCAGGGAATTGGAAACACCATATATTTT
size: NA
J: TRBJ1-3
V: TRBV12-3/TRBV12-4
D: NA

CDR3: CSVEEGWGPDTQYF
DNA: TGCAGCGTTGAGGAGGGATGGGGCCCAGATACGCAGTATTTT
size: few
J: TRBJ2-3
V: TRBV29-1
D: NA

CDR3: CSLPAGPYGYTF
DNA: TGCAGCTTGCCAGCAGGACCCTATGGCTACACCTTC
size: few
J: TRBJ1-2
V: TRBV20-1
D: NA

CDR3: CASSPDGPPRQFF
DNA: TGTGCCAGCAGCCCCGATGGTCCTCCCCGCCAGTTCTTC
size: NA
J: TRBJ2-1
V: TRBV27
D: NA

CDR3: CASSLLIDEQFF
DNA: TGTGCCAGCAGTTTACTTATCGATGAGCAGTTCTTC
size: few
J: TRBJ2-1
V: TRBV12-3/TRBV12-4
D: NA

CDR3: CASRGRLEVTDTQYF
DNA: TGTGCCAGCAGAGGGAGACTAGAAGTAACAGATACGCAGTATTTT
size: NA
J: TRBJ2-3
V: TRBV12-3/TRBV12-4
D: NA

CDR3: CASSPGQGTDTQYF
DNA: TGTGCCAGCTCACCAGGACAGGGTACAGATACGCAGTATTTT
size: many
J: TRBJ2-3
V: TRBV18
D: TRBD1

CDR3: CASSKGQGDTGELFF
DNA: TGTGCCAGCAGCAAGGGCCAAGGGGACACCGGGGAGCTGTTTTTT
size: few
J: TRBJ2-2
V: TRBV3-1
D: NA

CDR3: CSAGGQRVGNEQFF
DNA: TGCAGTGCCGGGGGCCAGCGGGTGGGCAATGAGCAGTTCTTC
size: NA
J: TRBJ2-1
V: TRBV20-1
D: NA

CDR3: CASSSYAGNTIYF
DNA: TGTGCCAGCAGTTCCTACGCTGGAAACACCATATATTTT
size: NA
J: TRBJ1-3
V: TRBV6-2/TRBV6-3
D: NA

CDR3: CASSNPSGRDDEQFF
DNA: TGTGCCAGCAGCAACCCTAGCGGGAGGGACGATGAGCAGTTCTTC
size: few
J: TRBJ2-1
V: TRBV12-3/TRBV12-4
D: TRBD2

CDR3: CASSQAFSGGFAYNEQFF
DNA: TGTGCCAGCAGCCAAGCATTCAGCGGGGGCTTTGCCTACAATGAGCAGTTCTTC
size: NA
J: TRBJ2-1
V: TRBV7-8
D: TRBD2

CDR3: CASSLSAGPYTEAFF
DNA: TGTGCCAGCAGCTTATCGGCAGGGCCTTACACTGAAGCTTTCTTT
size: NA
J: TRBJ1-1
V: TRBV7-9
D: NA

CDR3: CASSQEWGGGRGYGYTF
DNA: TGCGCCAGCAGCCAAGAGTGGGGCGGGGGCAGAGGCTATGGCTACACCTTC
size: few
J: TRBJ1-2
V: TRBV4-1
D: NA

CDR3: CSAPGQGGNTEAFF
DNA: TGCAGTGCCCCGGGACAGGGGGGGAACACTGAAGCTTTCTTT
size: NA
J: TRBJ1-1
V: TRBV20-1
D: TRBD1

CDR3: CSASARGGSLDEQFF
DNA: TGCAGTGCTAGCGCCAGGGGCGGGAGTCTCGATGAGCAGTTCTTC
size: few
J: TRBJ2-1
V: TRBV20-1
D: NA

CDR3: CSVEVGDGYTF
DNA: TGCAGCGTTGAAGTAGGGGATGGCTACACCTTC
size: few
J: TRBJ1-2
V: TRBV29-1
D: NA

CDR3: CASRRREGDSPLHF
DNA: TGTGCCAGCAGAAGAAGGGAGGGGGATTCACCCCTCCACTTT
size: NA
J: TRBJ1-6
V: TRBV7-2
D: NA

CDR3: CASSDRLARTDTQYF
DNA: TGTGCCAGCAGCGATCGACTAGCGCGCACAGATACGCAGTATTTT
size: few
J: TRBJ2-3
V: TRBV7-9
D: TRBD2

CDR3: CASSLSGLAGGHADTQYF
DNA: TGTGCCAGCAGCTTGTCAGGGCTAGCGGGGGGGCATGCAGATACGCAGTATTTT
size: few
J: TRBJ2-3
V: TRBV5-4
D: TRBD2

CDR3: CSARDRMDTEAFF
DNA: TGCAGTGCTAGAGACCGGATGGACACTGAAGCTTTCTTT
size: NA
J: TRBJ1-1
V: TRBV20-1
D: NA

CDR3: CASSQDQGSGGADTQYF
DNA: TGCGCCAGCAGCCAAGATCAAGGTAGCGGGGGGGCGGATACGCAGTATTTT
size: many
J: TRBJ2-3
V: TRBV4-1
D: TRBD2

CDR3: CSARAGGGDNTIYF
DNA: TGCAGTGCTAGAGCAGGGGGTGGGGACAACACCATATATTTT
size: NA
J: TRBJ1-3
V: TRBV20-1
D: TRBD1